The entry that follows covers one TCR beta chain sequence. The data were taken from a study of blood T cell repertoires in COVID-19. As for the study in general: Samples came from the United States, Italy and Spain, spanning acute and convalescent COVID-19.

Clones were read by immunoSEQ multiplex PCR, and TCRdb kept only the in-frame ones, dropping some. The table records just over 20,000 clones, 86% of them present only once. CDR3 length equals 17 residues. Germline V gene sequence: CDR1 LGHNT, CDR2 FRNRAP. Trimming took 5 bases from V and 5 from J; bases not matched to a gene: 10. The sequenced sample consisted of peripheral blood. The sequence came from a man aged 50 or older with active COVID-19. The chain carries TRBV12-5 and TRBJ2-1; 12 bases are shared with TRBD2. CDR3 sequence reads: CASGLRTSGADNNEQFF. The CDR3 DNA reads TGTGCTAGTGGTCTGAGGACTAGCGGGGCTGACAACAATGAGCAGTTCTTC.